This T cell receptor beta chain was captured by sequencing in a study of T-cell reconstitution after alpha-beta-depleted transplantation in children. During its preparation, the TCRbeta library received unique molecular identifiers. TCRdb ran MiXCR on the PCR reads and lists one entry per CDR3 protein. This table has 90,000 to 130,000 distinct CDR3 sequences, almost 6.5% appearing once. This clonotype occurred many times. The CDR3 is 14 amino acids. V gave up 5 bases and J gave up 3 bases, with 14 bases separating them. The V gene's germline CDR1 is MGHDK and CDR2 SYGVNS. Source: PBMCs, mostly from graft donor cells, taken 360 days after TCRalphabeta/CD19-depleted stem cell transplant. The chain uses TRBV25-1 and TRBJ2-7; D unresolved. The TCR originated in a male patient between 2 and 10 years old who had a stem cell transplant for acute lymphoblastic leukemia, so the T cells may come from the graft donor. The CDR3 loop reads CASSLGIAGYEQYF. CDR3 bases: TGTGCCAGCAGTCTGGGGATCGCTGGCTACGAGCAGTACTTC.